The T cell receptor beta chain under discussion was sequenced for a study of identical twins. TCRdb redid the calling of the 5' RACE reads with MiXCR, one entry per CDR3 protein. The table records some 900,000 distinct CDR3 sequences, approximately 13% of them present only once. V shed 3 bases and J shed 2 bases, with 13 bases lying between them. The CDR3 contains 15 residues. Germline values: CDR1 LGHDT, CDR2 YNNKEL (reference sequence). This clonotype was seen at least ten times. These sequences were also reported in another study, on yellow fever vaccine responses in identical twins.

The origin of this receptor is a woman aged 18-29 years in good health. Sample: PBMCs. The V call is TRBV3-1, the J call TRBJ2-5, with D unclear. CDR3 sequence (DNA): TGTGCCAGCAGCCAGAGTCAACTGAGACAAGAGACCCAGTACTTC. Translation: CASSQSQLRQETQYF.